The sequence of this T cell receptor (beta chain) was determined in a study of T-cell memory formation after mild COVID-19. Study context: Most TCR clusters belonged to a single donor.

Study-level points and caveats: Some clones that responded turned up in pre-infection memory, which suggests that cross-reactive memory joined in.

Trimming removed 5 bases from V and 7 bases from J; junction bases left unmatched: 5. From germline, CDR1 is SGHVS and CDR2 FQNEAQ. CDR3 length equals 13 residues. Regarding this clonotype: Its antigen is as yet unknown.

MiXCR was run by TCRdb on the 5' RACE reads, yielding one entry per CDR3 protein. The sample comprises about 320,000 distinct CDR3 sequences, about 13% of which are singletons, and roughly a fifth rests with the top ten. This TCR was sampled from a man aged 18 to 29 who had mild COVID-19 (a few samples of this study predate the infection). Cell type and time point are not known. This sequence joins TRBV7-8 and TRBJ2-1; 7 bases align to TRBD1. The material sequenced was PBMCs or a T cell subset sorted from them (not recorded which). CDR3 nucleotides: TGTGCCAGCAGCCCGACAGGGTTTAATGAGCAGTTCTTC. Protein: CASSPTGFNEQFF.